One sample yielded the 24 T cell receptor beta chains listed below, sequenced in a study of blood T cells in healthy people across ages. Alongside a J-beta primer mix, a sample-barcoded 5' primer served in a second PCR lasting about 7 to 11 cycles. TCRdb ran MiXCR on the 5' RACE reads and lists one entry per CDR3 protein. Of approximately 1.5 million distinct CDR3 sequences listed, about 31% were seen once; the top ten hold around 11%. Sequencing was carried out using blood. Every receptor here comes from a woman aged 30 to 39 in good health.

The chain couples TRBV6-1 to TRBJ2-5; possibly TRBD1 or TRBD2 for D (5 bases each). Germline values: CDR1 MNHNS, CDR2 SASEGT. V gave up 5 bases and J gave up 8 bases, with 15 bases separating them. The CDR3 length is 13 residues. CDR3 DNA sequence: TGTGCCAGCAGTAGAGGGGATGGGGGAACCCAGTACTTC. It is translated as CASSRGDGGTQYF.

At least ten counts were recorded for this clonotype. The V and J genes are TRBV10-3 and TRBJ1-2; TRBD1 might be the D (5 bases). Trimming removed 8 bases from V and 8 bases from J, with 18 bases in between. The CDR3 totals 13 residues. Germline V gene lookup returns CDR1 ENHRY and CDR2 SYGVKD. The CDR3 reads CAIQRGPGGGYTF. The CDR3 nucleotides are TGTGCCATCCAGAGGGGACCCGGAGGCGGCTACACCTTC.

J is TRBJ1-6 and V is TRBV20-1; 7 nucleotides align to TRBD1. Germline V gene data show CDR1 as DFQATT and CDR2 as SNEGSKA (reference sequence). V lost 4 bases to trimming and J lost 8 bases; unmatched junction nucleotides: 14. CDR3 length: 16 amino acids. CDR3 protein: CSATLGRGHNYSPLHF. The CDR3 bases are TGCAGTGCTACCCTCGGGAGGGGGCACAATTATTCACCCCTCCACTTT.

This clonotype was counted only a few times. The rearrangement links TRBV5-1 to TRBJ1-4; TRBD1 agrees at 9 bases. Germline loops: CDR1 SGHRS, CDR2 YFSETQ. V lost 7 bases, J lost 8 bases, and 12 bases stayed unmatched. The CDR3 is 15 amino acids. In DNA, the CDR3 is TGCGCCAGCGGCCAGACAGGGGGAAGGGGCGAAAAACTGTTTTTT. Amino acids: CASGQTGGRGEKLFF.

This chain joins TRBV2 and TRBJ2-6, with D possibly matching TRBD1 (5 bases). Between the trimmed V and J ends, which lost 3 bases and 3 bases, there was a span of 9 bases. The CDR3 consists of 15 residues. Germline V gene data show CDR1 as SNHLY and CDR2 as FYNNEI. The chain's CDR3 is CASSDQGFGANVLTF. The CDR3 nucleotides read TGTGCCAGCAGTGATCAGGGATTTGGGGCCAACGTCCTGACTTTC.

The table lists this clonotype with a few counts. V and J are TRBV20-1 and TRBJ2-1; 9 bases agree with TRBD2. CDR3 size: 15 residues. CDR1 and CDR2 (germline): DFQATT, SNEGSKA (reference sequence). Trimming cost V 5 bases and J 3 bases; bases outside gene matches: 8. The CDR3 DNA reads as TGCAGTGCTTCCCGGGGTAGCGGGAGCTACAATGAGCAGTTCTTC. This translates into CSASRGSGSYNEQFF.

V usage is TRBV2 and J usage is TRBJ2-3; no firm D call. There are 14 residues in the CDR3. Per germline, CDR1 SNHLY and CDR2 FYNNEI. V lost 5 bases, J lost 0 bases, and 9 bases lay in between. The CDR3 is CASSLITSTDTQYF. Here the CDR3 DNA reads TGTGCCAGCAGTCTGATTACTAGCACAGATACGCAGTATTTT.

This clonotype was observed a handful of times. V usage is TRBV24-1 and J usage is TRBJ1-5; maybe TRBD1 (6 bases). Germline V gene lookup returns CDR1 KGHDR and CDR2 SFDVKD. Trimming removed 4 bases at V and 0 bases at J, with 6 bases between. CDR3 size: 14 residues. The CDR3 sequence is CATSDRGSNQPQHF. The DNA for the CDR3 is TGTGCCACCAGTGACAGGGGTAGCAATCAGCCCCAGCATTTT.

This rearrangement joins TRBV28 to TRBJ2-7; TRBD1 might be the D (5 bases). Germline V gene lookup returns CDR1 MDHEN and CDR2 SYDVKM. This CDR3 spans 15 amino acids. Trimming removed 3 bases at V and 2 bases at J, with 14 bases between. The CDR3 here is CASSLLTRGPYEQYF. CDR3 in DNA: TGTGCCAGCAGTTTGCTAACAAGGGGCCCCTACGAGCAGTACTTC.

This sequence joins TRBV20-1 and TRBJ2-7; 10 bases line up with TRBD2. Germline assignment: CDR1 DFQATT and CDR2 SNEGSKA (reference sequence). After removal of 1 base from V and 4 bases from J, the junction contained 13 bases not matched to a gene. This CDR3 spans 17 amino acids. The CDR3 here is CSARVIGGAGGPYEQYF. In DNA, the CDR3 is TGCAGTGCTAGAGTAATCGGGGGAGCGGGGGGGCCGTACGAGCAGTACTTC.

There are a few counts of this clonotype. The chain couples TRBV28 to TRBJ2-4, with TRBD1 identical over 7 bases. The end of the DNA is better explained by TRBJ2-7, so the J call may be wrong. There are 13 residues in the CDR3. Germline values: CDR1 MDHEN, CDR2 SYDVKM. The DNA for the CDR3 is TGTGCCAGCAGCCGACAGGGAATCCGCGAGCAGTACTTC. Translating it yields CASSRQGIREQYF.

Notes on this clonotype: The junction shows a germline mismatch at one end, possibly a read error. V gene TRBV7-2 combines with J gene TRBJ2-1, with D unclear. Germline V CDR1 and CDR2: SGHTA, FQGNSA. The CDR3 runs 11 residues. The DNA of the CDR3 is TGTGCCAACAGCTTGGCCAATGAGCAGTTCTTC. Its protein product is CANSLANEQFF.

This clonotype was counted once. This chain links TRBV2 with TRBJ1-2; the D is unclear. CDR1 and CDR2 from the germline V gene are SNHLY and FYNNEI. The CDR3 sequence is 15 residues long. V lost 1 base and J lost 0, with 9 bases in between. The CDR3 DNA reads TGTGCCAGCAGTGAAGGGATGGACCCTAACTATGGCTACACCTTC. This sequence encodes CASSEGMDPNYGYTF.

This clonotype was seen a handful of times. This chain links TRBV12-3 or TRBV12-4 with TRBJ2-1, with no clear D. V lost 6 bases to trimming and J lost 5 bases, with 23 bases between them. The CDR3 totals 17 residues. The CDR3 DNA follows: TGTGCCAGCAGCCCAGACCGTAAGTCCAGGCCTAACAATGAGCAGTTCTTC. Protein sequence: CASSPDRKSRPNNEQFF.

The CDR3 DNA reads TGTGCCAGCAGTGGATTTCGGTGGCGGGGGAACACCGGGGAGCTGTTTTTT. Protein: CASSGFRWRGNTGELFF. V usage is TRBV6-1 and J usage is TRBJ2-2; tentatively, D is TRBD2 (6 bases). Between the trimmed V and J ends, which lost 4 bases and 1 base, there was a span of 16 bases. CDR1 is MNHNS and CDR2 is SASEGT in the germline V gene. The CDR3 spans 17 residues.

The V and J genes are TRBV19 and TRBJ1-2; TRBD1 agrees at 12 bases. This CDR3 is built from 15 residues. The V segment lost 7 bases and the J segment 6 bases; nucleotides outside the gene matches: 9. In germline, CDR1 is LNHDA, CDR2 SQIVND (reference sequence). The CDR3 sequence is CASNWDRGLWNGYTF. CDR3 DNA sequence: TGTGCCAGTAACTGGGACAGGGGGCTGTGGAATGGCTACACCTTC.

The V call is TRBV3-1, the J call TRBJ1-2; no reliable D call. The CDR3 runs to 13 residues. Trimming took off 4 bases at V and 8 bases at J, with 14 bases between the two ends. The germline V gene has CDR1 LGHDT and CDR2 YNNKEL (reference sequence). For the CDR3, the DNA is TGTGCCAGCAGCCCCCCGTGGGCGCGAGGCTACACCTTC. Encoded protein: CASSPPWARGYTF.

This clonotype appeared many times. The V call is TRBV7-2, the J call TRBJ2-7; possibly TRBD1 for D (5 bases). CDR3 length: 14 residues. V was pared by 1 base and J by 2 bases, with 9 bases between. Germline V gene lookup returns CDR1 SGHTA and CDR2 FQGNSA. Here the CDR3 DNA reads TGTGCCAGCAGCTTAGATTTAGGGGCCTACGAGCAGTACTTC. Translated: CASSLDLGAYEQYF.

The table lists this clonotype with a few counts. The genes are TRBV3-1 and TRBJ2-2; tentative D call: TRBD1 (5 bases). Looked up from germline, CDR1 is LGHDT and CDR2 is YNNKEL (reference sequence). V was pared by 2 bases and J by 5 bases, with 12 bases between. The CDR3 is 15 residues long. The CDR3 here is CASSQSGRATGELFF. The CDR3 DNA reads TGTGCCAGCAGCCAATCTGGCAGGGCAACCGGGGAGCTGTTTTTT.

This clonotype was counted a few times. This chain links TRBV12-3 or TRBV12-4 with TRBJ2-1; 7 bases line up with TRBD1. This CDR3 is 13 amino acids long. With V trimmed by 2 bases and J by 9 bases, 4 bases remained unmatched. CDR3: CASSLRGHGEQFF. As DNA, the CDR3 is TGTGCCAGCAGTTTAAGGGGGCACGGTGAGCAGTTCTTC.

This clonotype was seen a single time. J is TRBJ1-2 and V is TRBV30; tentative D call: TRBD1 (6 bases). There are 14 residues in the CDR3. V lost 8 bases to trimming and J lost 4 bases, with 20 bases between them. CDR1 GTSNPN and CDR2 SVGIG come from the germline V gene (reference sequence). The CDR3 DNA reads as TGTGCCATGCACCGCGGGGGCTTCGGCTATGGCTACACCTTC. It is translated as CAMHRGGFGYGYTF.

This chain uses TRBV12-3 or TRBV12-4 with TRBJ1-6, with no clear D. The length of the CDR3 is 13 residues. Trimming removed 3 bases at V and 6 bases at J, with 6 bases between. CDR3 residues: CASSLGLNSPLHF. In DNA, the CDR3 is TGTGCCAGCAGTTTGGGTCTTAATTCACCCCTCCACTTT.

Notes on this clonotype: A junction end diverges from the germline sequence, so it may reflect a read error. J is TRBJ2-2 and V is TRBV28; TRBD1 aligns across 11 bases. Germline CDR1 is MDHEN and CDR2 is SYDVKM. This CDR3 is built from 16 residues. The CDR3 spells CACRGQGGKYTGELFF. CDR3 nucleotide sequence: TGTGCCTGCAGGGGACAGGGGGGGAAGTACACCGGGGAGCTGTTTTTT.

This clonotype has just a few counts. CDR3 sequence reads: CASSHTSGERDTQYF. The CDR3 nucleotides read TGCGCCAGCAGCCACACTAGCGGTGAAAGGGATACGCAGTATTTT. The chain links TRBV5-1 to TRBJ2-3, with 8 bases that match TRBD2. There are 15 residues in the CDR3. The junction had 10 bases not matched to a gene; V was cut back by 4 bases and J by 6 bases. CDR1 and CDR2 from the germline V gene are SGHRS and YFSETQ.